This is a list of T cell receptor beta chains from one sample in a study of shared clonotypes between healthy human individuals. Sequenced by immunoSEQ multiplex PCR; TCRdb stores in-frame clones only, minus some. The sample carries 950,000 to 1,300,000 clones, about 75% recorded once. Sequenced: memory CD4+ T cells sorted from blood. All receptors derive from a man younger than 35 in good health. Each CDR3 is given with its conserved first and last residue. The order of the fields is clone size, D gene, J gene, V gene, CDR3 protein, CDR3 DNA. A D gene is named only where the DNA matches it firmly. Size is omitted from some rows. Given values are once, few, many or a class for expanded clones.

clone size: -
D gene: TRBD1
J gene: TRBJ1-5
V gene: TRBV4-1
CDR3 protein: CASSQWTGKNQPQHF
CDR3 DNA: TGCGCCAGCAGCCAGTGGACAGGGAAGAATCAGCCCCAGCATTTT

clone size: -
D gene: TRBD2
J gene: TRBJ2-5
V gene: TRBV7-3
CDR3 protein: CASSLIGQAGETQYF
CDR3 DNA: TGTGCCAGCAGCTTAATAGGCCAAGCGGGGGAGACCCAGTACTTC

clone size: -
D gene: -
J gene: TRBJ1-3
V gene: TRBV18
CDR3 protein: CASSPQRGNTIYF
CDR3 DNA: TGTGCCAGCTCCCCCCAGCGGGGAAACACCATATATTTT

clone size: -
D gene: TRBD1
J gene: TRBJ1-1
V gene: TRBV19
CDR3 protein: CASSARQGEAFF
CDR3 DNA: TGTGCCAGTAGTGCCCGACAGGGGGAAGCTTTCTTT

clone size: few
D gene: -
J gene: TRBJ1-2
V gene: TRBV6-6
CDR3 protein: CASSYTRDNYGYTF
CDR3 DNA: TGTGCCAGCAGTTACACGCGGGACAACTATGGCTACACCTTC

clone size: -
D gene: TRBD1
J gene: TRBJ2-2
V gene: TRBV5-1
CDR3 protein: CASSLSRQGANTGELFF
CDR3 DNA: TGCGCCAGCAGCTTATCCCGCCAGGGGGCGAACACCGGGGAGCTGTTTTTT

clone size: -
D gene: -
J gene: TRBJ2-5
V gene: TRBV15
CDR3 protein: CATSRDQMTQYF
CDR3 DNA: TGTGCCACCAGCAGAGATCAGATGACCCAGTACTTC

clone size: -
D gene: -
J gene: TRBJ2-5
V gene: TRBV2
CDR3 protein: CASSDSSVQETQYF
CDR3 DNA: TGTGCCAGCAGTGACAGTAGCGTCCAAGAGACCCAGTACTTC

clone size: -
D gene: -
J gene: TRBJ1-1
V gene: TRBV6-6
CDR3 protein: CASSYSERGTEAFF
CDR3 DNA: TGTGCCAGCAGTTACTCCGAAAGGGGGACTGAAGCTTTCTTT

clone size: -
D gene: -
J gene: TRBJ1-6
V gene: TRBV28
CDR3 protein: CASSPRASSYNSPLHF
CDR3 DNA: TGTGCCAGCAGTCCCAGGGCGAGCTCCTATAATTCACCCCTCCACTTT

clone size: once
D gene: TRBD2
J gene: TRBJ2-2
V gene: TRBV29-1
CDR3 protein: CSIQEAGVGTGELFF
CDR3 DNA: TGCAGCATTCAAGAAGCGGGAGTCGGAACCGGGGAGCTGTTTTTT

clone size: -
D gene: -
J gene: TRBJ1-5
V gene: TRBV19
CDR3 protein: CASTSQGHYSNQPQHF
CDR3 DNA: TGTGCCAGTACATCACAGGGACACTATAGCAATCAGCCCCAGCATTTT

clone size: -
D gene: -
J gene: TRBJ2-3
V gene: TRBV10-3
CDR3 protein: CAISRGGTDTQYF
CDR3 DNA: TGTGCCATCAGTCGAGGGGGCACAGATACGCAGTATTTT

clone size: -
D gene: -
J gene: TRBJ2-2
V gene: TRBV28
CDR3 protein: CASSGTLNTGELFF
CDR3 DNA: TGTGCCAGCAGCGGGACACTGAACACCGGGGAGCTGTTTTTT